This T cell receptor beta chain was recovered during a study of PD-1 blockade in mismatch repair-deficient tumors (TCRdb year 2017). Study-wide context: Between late 2013 and late 2016, the trial enrolled roughly 86 consecutive patients with roughly eleven types of mismatch repair-deficient cancer, all of whom had received prior treatment and were progressing. Tumor-associated T cell clones were tracked in the peripheral blood of patients responding to PD-1 blockade by deep sequencing of TCR CDR3 regions. General study outcomes and caveats: Rapid expansion after pembrolizumab followed by contraction, generally before radiologic responses, was shown by tumor-resident clones, which were often undetectable in blood before treatment.

Library method: the immunoSEQ multiplex PCR assay. TCRdb holds this immuneACCESS table with in-frame rearrangements only. Some clones are missing; in checked studies, unresolved V genes explain under half, and the rest has no known cause. The sample yields tens of thousands of clones; around 88% were counted once. The ten top clones hold approximately 13% of the sample. Mismatch repair deficiency in every enrolled patient was established by polymerase chain reaction or immunohistochemistry. A few patients who responded to pembrolizumab therapy underwent TCR sequencing. In the phase II trial, pembrolizumab PD-1 blockade was tested prospectively in advanced mismatch repair-deficient cancers, no matter which tissue of origin the cancers came from. Serial peripheral blood T cell samples were collected before and at multiple times after starting PD-1 blockade. Blood sampling times were reported as weeks after the first pembrolizumab dose.

After removal of 2 bases from V and 8 bases from J, the junction retains 8 bases not matched to a gene. From the germline V gene, CDR1 is MRHNA and CDR2 is SNTAGT. The CDR3 goes from the cysteine to the phenylalanine over 16 residues. Only the CDR3 portion is preserved as DNA: 48 bases, with reading frame beginning at the first base. Of note for this clone: What antigen it recognizes has not been identified. One base away there is no much larger clone; base qualities are not given.

The V and J genes are TRBV6-4 and TRBJ2-1, and TRBD2 matches 11 of the central bases. This sequence was found in an adult with mismatch repair-deficient cancer. The starting material was peripheral blood, obtained 52 weeks after starting pembrolizumab. The nucleotides read TGTGCCAGCAGTGACGCACCTAGCGGGAGGTTGGATGAGCAGTTCTTC. The translation is CASSDAPSGRLDEQFF.